This T cell receptor beta chain emerged from a study of T cell repertoires in cytomegalovirus infection. Study-wide context: The public TCR beta signatures pointed to both CMV infection and matching HLA type.

As concerns this clonotype: Its antigen remains unidentified.

The CDR3 is 15 residues long. Germline CDR1 reads SEHNR; CDR2 reads FQNEAQ (reference sequence). Trimming stripped 4 bases from V and 1 base from J, with 10 bases between. TCRdb itself ran the reads through MiXCR, one entry per CDR3 protein. The table has approximately 590,000 distinct CDR3 sequences, 40% seen once; the top ten hold about 48%. The material sequenced was cultured PBMCs, taken from culture after CMV antigen stimulation. The chain recombines TRBV7-9 with TRBJ2-2; D is possibly TRBD2 (5 bases). The receptor was derived from a human donor in good health (CMV status not recorded). Some clones in this sample may be carry-over from other donors' samples. The CDR3 nucleotides are TGTGCCAGCAGCTCCGGGGTTGGGAACACCGGGGAGCTGTTTTTT. It yields the protein CASSSGVGNTGELFF.